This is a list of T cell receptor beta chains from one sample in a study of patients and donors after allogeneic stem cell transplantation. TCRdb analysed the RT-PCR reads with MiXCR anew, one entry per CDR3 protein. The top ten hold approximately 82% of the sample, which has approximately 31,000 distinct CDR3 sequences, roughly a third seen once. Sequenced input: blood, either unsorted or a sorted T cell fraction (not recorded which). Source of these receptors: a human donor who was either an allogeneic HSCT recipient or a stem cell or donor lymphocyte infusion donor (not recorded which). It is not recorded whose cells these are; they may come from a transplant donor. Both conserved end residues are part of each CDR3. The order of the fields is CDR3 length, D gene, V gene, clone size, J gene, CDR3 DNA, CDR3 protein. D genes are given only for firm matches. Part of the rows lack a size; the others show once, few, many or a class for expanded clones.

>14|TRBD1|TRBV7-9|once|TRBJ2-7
TGTGCCAGCAGTGACAGGGGAATGGACTACGAGCAGTACTTC
CASSDRGMDYEQYF
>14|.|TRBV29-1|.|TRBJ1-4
TGCAGCGTTGTATCAGACCCCATGGGTGAAAAACTGTTTTTT
CSVVSDPMGEKLFF
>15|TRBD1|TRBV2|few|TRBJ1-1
TGTGCCAGCACTCCCAAGACAGGGCGGAACACTGAAGCTTTCTTT
CASTPKTGRNTEAFF
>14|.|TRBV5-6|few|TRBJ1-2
TGTGCCAGCAGCTTGGCTGGGTTCGGCTATGGCTACACCTTC
CASSLAGFGYGYTF
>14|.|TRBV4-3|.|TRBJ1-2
TGCGCCAGCAGCCAAGATACCTCCCAAGGTGGCTACACCTTC
CASSQDTSQGGYTF
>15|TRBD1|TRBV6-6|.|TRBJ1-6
TGTGCCAGCAGTTACGGGAGGGACAGGGTTTCACCCCTCCACTTT
CASSYGRDRVSPLHF
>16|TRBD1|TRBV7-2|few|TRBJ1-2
TGTGCCAGCAGCTTAAGTGGGACAGGATTAAACTATGGCTACACCTTC
CASSLSGTGLNYGYTF
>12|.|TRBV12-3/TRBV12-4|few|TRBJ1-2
TGTGCCAGCAGTTTCGACCGTTATGGCTACACCTTC
CASSFDRYGYTF
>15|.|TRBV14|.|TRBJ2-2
TGTGCCAGCAGCCAAACTGGAGTTAACACCGGGGAGCTGTTTTTT
CASSQTGVNTGELFF
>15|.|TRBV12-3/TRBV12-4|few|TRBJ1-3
TGTGCCAGCAGTTTCGAGGGGACTTCTGGAAACACCATATATTTT
CASSFEGTSGNTIYF
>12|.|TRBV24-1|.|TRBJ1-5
TGTGCCACCAGTGAGGGGGGTCAGCCCCAGCATTTT
CATSEGGQPQHF
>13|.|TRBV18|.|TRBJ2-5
TGTGCCAGCTCACCAAGACGGTTGGGAACCCAGTACTTC
CASSPRRLGTQYF
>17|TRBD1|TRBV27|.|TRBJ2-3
TGTGCCAGCAGTCGGCTGGGGACAGGGGGAAGCACAGATACGCAGTATTTT
CASSRLGTGGSTDTQYF
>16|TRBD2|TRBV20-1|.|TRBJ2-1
TGCAGTGCTAGAAGGGACCAGACTAGCCGGGGCAATGAGCAGTTCTTC
CSARRDQTSRGNEQFF
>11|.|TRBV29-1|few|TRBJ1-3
TGCAGCCTGGAACCCCGAAACACCATATATTTT
CSLEPRNTIYF
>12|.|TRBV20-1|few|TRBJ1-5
TGCAGTATTGGGAAGAGTAATCAGCCCCAGCATTTT
CSIGKSNQPQHF
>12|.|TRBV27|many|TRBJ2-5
TGTGCCAGCAGTCCCGGGGCAGAGACCCAGTACTTC
CASSPGAETQYF
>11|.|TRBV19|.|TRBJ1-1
TGTGCCAGTAGTCAGTGGGCTGAAGCTTTCTTT
CASSQWAEAFF
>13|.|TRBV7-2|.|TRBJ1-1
TGTGCCAGCAGCCTAAGACCGGGCACTGAAGCTTTCTTT
CASSLRPGTEAFF
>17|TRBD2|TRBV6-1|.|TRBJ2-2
TGTGCCAGCAGAGAGGCCCGACTAGCGGGAAACACCGGGGAGCTGTTTTTT
CASREARLAGNTGELFF
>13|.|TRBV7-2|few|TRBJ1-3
TGTGCCAGCAGCCCCACGGCCGGAAACACCATATATTTT
CASSPTAGNTIYF
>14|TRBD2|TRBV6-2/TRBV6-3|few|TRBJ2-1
TGTGCCAGCAGCCTAGCGGGGGTAGTGAATGAGCAGTTCTTC
CASSLAGVVNEQFF
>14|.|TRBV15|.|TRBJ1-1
TGTGCCACCAGCATGTTCAGGGGTAACACTGAAGCTTTCTTT
CATSMFRGNTEAFF
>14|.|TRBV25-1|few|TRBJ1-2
TGTGCCAGCAGTGAAGGCGACGGTAACTATGGCTACACCTTC
CASSEGDGNYGYTF
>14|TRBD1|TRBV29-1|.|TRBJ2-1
TGCAGCGCCCCTGGCGGGACAGGGTGGAATGAGCAGTTCTTC
CSAPGGTGWNEQFF
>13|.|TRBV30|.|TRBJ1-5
TGTGCCTGGAGTCAGGGGTCGTATCAGCCCCAGCATTTT
CAWSQGSYQPQHF
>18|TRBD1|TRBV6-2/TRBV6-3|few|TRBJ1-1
TGTGCCAGCAGTTACTCGAGGGACAGGGCTTTAATTGGGACTGAAGCTTTCTTT
CASSYSRDRALIGTEAFF
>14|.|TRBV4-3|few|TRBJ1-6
TGCGCCAGCAGCCAAGCGGCGATTAATTCACCCCTCCACTTT
CASSQAAINSPLHF
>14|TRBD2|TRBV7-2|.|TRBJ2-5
TGTGCCAGCAGCTTCGGGACTAGGCAAGAGACCCAGTACTTC
CASSFGTRQETQYF
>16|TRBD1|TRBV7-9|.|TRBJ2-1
TGTGCCAGCAGCTTATGGGACGGGACAGTTAACAATGAGCAGTTCTTC
CASSLWDGTVNNEQFF
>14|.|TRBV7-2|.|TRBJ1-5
TGTGCCAGCAGCTTATCGAGTAACAATCAGCCCCAGCATTTT
CASSLSSNNQPQHF
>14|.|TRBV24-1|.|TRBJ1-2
TGTGCCACCAGTGACCCCCCAGGGGACTATGGCTACACCTTC
CATSDPPGDYGYTF
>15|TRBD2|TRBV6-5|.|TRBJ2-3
TGTGCCAGCAGTTACCCGAGCGGGAGATTCAATACGCAGTATTTT
CASSYPSGRFNTQYF